Listed below are T cell receptor beta chains from one sample, sequenced in a study of T cells after yellow fever vaccination. TCRdb independently ran MiXCR on the 5' RACE reads; one entry per CDR3 protein. This table has approximately 180,000 distinct CDR3 sequences, approximately 6.2% appearing once. The sequenced sample was CD4+ T cells sorted from PBMCs, obtained on the day of the first yellow fever vaccination. These receptors originate from a young man who received the YFV17D yellow fever vaccine. Each CDR3 is given with its conserved first and last residue. Each record gives: J gene, clone size, D gene, V gene, CDR3 DNA, CDR3 protein. The D gene is left open where the match is weak. Rows may omit the clone size; those that give it use once, few, many or a size class.

>TRBJ2-1|many|TRBD2|TRBV24-1
TGTGCCACCGGCCAAATCGGGCTAGCGGGGCATGAGCAGTTCTTC
CATGQIGLAGHEQFF
>TRBJ1-2|many|TRBD1|TRBV10-3
TGTGCCATCAGTGTCGGACAGGACTATGGCTACACCTTC
CAISVGQDYGYTF
>TRBJ1-5|many|NA|TRBV5-6
TGTGCCAGCAGCCCTCGGCGTGGGAGGAATCAGCCCCAGCATTTT
CASSPRRGRNQPQHF
>TRBJ2-5|many|NA|TRBV2
TGTGCCAGCAAGGGGGGATCGACCCAATTTGAGACCCAGTACTTC
CASKGGSTQFETQYF
>TRBJ2-7|many|NA|TRBV6-5
TGTGCCAGCACCATCCCCCCTCTCAACGAGCAGTACTTC
CASTIPPLNEQYF
>TRBJ2-7|many|TRBD1|TRBV15
TGTGCCACCAGCAGAGAATTTGGGACAGGCATGGCCTACGAGCAGTACTTC
CATSREFGTGMAYEQYF
>TRBJ1-2|few|NA|TRBV28
TGTGCCAGCAGTTTAAACTCACTCAGGGTGCTCTATGGCTACACCTTC
CASSLNSLRVLYGYTF
>TRBJ1-6|few|TRBD1|TRBV12-3/TRBV12-4
TGTGCCAGCAGTCCCGGGACAGGGGATAATTCACCCCTCCACTTT
CASSPGTGDNSPLHF
>TRBJ1-1|many|NA|TRBV29-1
TGCAGCGTTGCCCTCTTGGGTAACACTGAAGCTTTCTTT
CSVALLGNTEAFF
>TRBJ2-6|few|NA|TRBV3-1
TGTGCCAGCAGCCCCTCGCCAGGGTTGAGCTCTGGGGCCAACGTCCTGACTTTC
CASSPSPGLSSGANVLTF
>TRBJ2-3|few|NA|TRBV7-8
TGTGCCAGCACCCTCGGGGGTTCGGGCGCAGATACGCAGTATTTT
CASTLGGSGADTQYF
>TRBJ1-1|few|NA|TRBV30
TGTGCCTGGAGGGGGGATGGAAACGCTGAAGCTTTCTTT
CAWRGDGNAEAFF
>TRBJ2-2|many|TRBD2|TRBV7-8
TGTGCCAGCAGAGTAGCGGGGGGGAACACCGGGGAGCTGTTTTTT
CASRVAGGNTGELFF
>TRBJ2-2|few|TRBD2|TRBV5-1
TGCGCCAGCAGTTCCACCGGGACTACCTCGACCGGGGAGCTGTTTTTT
CASSSTGTTSTGELFF
>TRBJ2-1|many|NA|TRBV10-3
TGTGCCATCAGTGGTAGGAGCTCCTACAATGAGCAGTTCTTC
CAISGRSSYNEQFF
>TRBJ2-2|many|TRBD2|TRBV7-9
TGTGCCAGCAGCTTAAGCGGGGGGGCGAACACCGGGGAGCTGTTTTTT
CASSLSGGANTGELFF
>TRBJ2-2|many|NA|TRBV2
TGTGCCAGCAAAATGGGGGGGAACACCGGGGAGCTGTTTTTT
CASKMGGNTGELFF
>TRBJ2-7|many|NA|TRBV7-3
TGTGCCAGCAGCTTAACGCCGGGACGCAACTCCTACGAGCAGTACTTC
CASSLTPGRNSYEQYF
>TRBJ1-4|NA|NA|TRBV12-3/TRBV12-4
TGTGCCAGCTCCGCGGTCGAAAAACTGTTTTTT
CASSAVEKLFF
>TRBJ2-4|NA|NA|TRBV2
TGTGCCAGCAGTGAAAACCAATTAAACATTCAGTACTTC
CASSENQLNIQYF
>TRBJ1-5|few|NA|TRBV4-2
TGTGCCAGCAGCCACTGGAGGACAGTCACCTCTTATAGCAATCAGCCCCAGCATTTT
CASSHWRTVTSYSNQPQHF
>TRBJ2-5|many|TRBD2|TRBV5-1
TGCGCCAGCAGCTGGGGGGGAGTCAAAGAGACCCAGTACTTC
CASSWGGVKETQYF
>TRBJ2-1|many|TRBD2|TRBV4-1
TGCGCCAGCAGCCAGGGTCCTAGCGGGGGGTACGAGCAGTTCTTC
CASSQGPSGGYEQFF
>TRBJ2-1|NA|TRBD2|TRBV4-2
TGTGCCAGCAGCCAAGATCTCGTAGCGGGGGCCTTCTTAAGCTCCTACAATGAGCAGTTCTTC
CASSQDLVAGAFLSSYNEQFF
>TRBJ2-5|NA|NA|TRBV18
TGTGCCAGCTCACCCGTCCGGGTTCAGGGGGAGACCCAGTACTTC
CASSPVRVQGETQYF
>TRBJ1-2|NA|NA|TRBV24-1
TGTGCCACCAGTGATTCCGGGGGAAGCTATGGCTACACCTTC
CATSDSGGSYGYTF
>TRBJ1-2|many|NA|TRBV20-1
TGCAGTGCCTTGAGCGAGTATGGCTACACCTTC
CSALSEYGYTF
>TRBJ2-1|many|TRBD1|TRBV11-3
TGTGCCAGCAGCCTACAGGGGGCAGTCTACAATGAGCAGTTCTTC
CASSLQGAVYNEQFF
>TRBJ1-1|many|NA|TRBV7-2
TGTGCCAGCAGCTTAGAACTGACCTGGGGAGCTTTCTTT
CASSLELTWGAFF
>TRBJ1-4|many|TRBD1|TRBV12-3/TRBV12-4
TGTGCCAGCAGTACGGGACAGGGGAATGAAAAACTGTTTTTT
CASSTGQGNEKLFF
>TRBJ2-7|few|TRBD1|TRBV29-1
TGCAGCGTTAGAGAAAAGGGGGCCCCCTACGAGCAGTACTTC
CSVREKGAPYEQYF
>TRBJ2-3|many|NA|TRBV5-5
TGTGCCAGCAGTCGCTGGCAGGGGACGCAGTATTTT
CASSRWQGTQYF
>TRBJ1-5|NA|NA|TRBV20-1
TGCAGTGCTAGTCGTCTAGGGGTCGTTCAGCCCCAGCATTTT
CSASRLGVVQPQHF
>TRBJ2-6|many|NA|TRBV14
TGTGCCAGCAGTTCTACTGGGGCCAACGTCCTGACTTTC
CASSSTGANVLTF
>TRBJ1-1|many|TRBD1|TRBV7-2
TGTGCCAGCAGCTTACGGACAGGGGTAGGAACTGAAGCTTTCTTT
CASSLRTGVGTEAFF
>TRBJ2-3|many|NA|TRBV4-2
TGTGCCAGCAGCCATCCTGACCCAGATACGCAGTATTTT
CASSHPDPDTQYF
>TRBJ1-1|few|TRBD1|TRBV20-1
TGCAGTGCTAGAGACGCAGGGGGCTTCGAAGCTTTCTTT
CSARDAGGFEAFF
>TRBJ1-2|many|TRBD1|TRBV15
TGTGCCACCAGCGGTTTCGACAGGGGAGATTATGGCTACACCTTC
CATSGFDRGDYGYTF
>TRBJ1-1|few|NA|TRBV7-2
TGTGCCAGCACCTTTTCACGACAGGCCCATGAAGCTTTCTTT
CASTFSRQAHEAFF
>TRBJ2-1|many|NA|TRBV2
TGTGCCAGCAGTGAGGCAGCTGAGCAGTTCTTC
CASSEAAEQFF
>TRBJ2-3|few|NA|TRBV24-1
TGTGCCACCGGGGGGCTCACAGATACGCAGTATTTT
CATGGLTDTQYF
>TRBJ1-5|few|NA|TRBV20-1
TGCAGTGCCCGCGGACAAAATCCCAGCCAGCATTTT
CSARGQNPSQHF
>TRBJ1-2|NA|TRBD1|TRBV6-5
TGTGCCAGCAGTTACCCTGGACAGGGGGAAAACTATGGCTACACCTTC
CASSYPGQGENYGYTF
>TRBJ1-2|few|NA|TRBV29-1
TGCAGCGTGGTGGGAATGCCGGCGGGCTACACCTTC
CSVVGMPAGYTF
>TRBJ1-2|NA|NA|TRBV5-6
TGTGCCAGGAGCCCCCGGGACCTCTATGGCTACACCTTC
CARSPRDLYGYTF
>TRBJ2-7|many|TRBD1|TRBV5-6
TGTGCCAGCCGGAAAACAGGGGTCCACGAGCAGTACTTC
CASRKTGVHEQYF
>TRBJ1-2|NA|TRBD1|TRBV12-3/TRBV12-4
TGTGCCAGCAGTTTTCTCCCCCGGGACAGGGGCTACACCTTC
CASSFLPRDRGYTF
>TRBJ2-3|NA|NA|TRBV7-2
TGTGCCAGCGAATCGGGGGGCACAGATACGCAGTATTTT
CASESGGTDTQYF